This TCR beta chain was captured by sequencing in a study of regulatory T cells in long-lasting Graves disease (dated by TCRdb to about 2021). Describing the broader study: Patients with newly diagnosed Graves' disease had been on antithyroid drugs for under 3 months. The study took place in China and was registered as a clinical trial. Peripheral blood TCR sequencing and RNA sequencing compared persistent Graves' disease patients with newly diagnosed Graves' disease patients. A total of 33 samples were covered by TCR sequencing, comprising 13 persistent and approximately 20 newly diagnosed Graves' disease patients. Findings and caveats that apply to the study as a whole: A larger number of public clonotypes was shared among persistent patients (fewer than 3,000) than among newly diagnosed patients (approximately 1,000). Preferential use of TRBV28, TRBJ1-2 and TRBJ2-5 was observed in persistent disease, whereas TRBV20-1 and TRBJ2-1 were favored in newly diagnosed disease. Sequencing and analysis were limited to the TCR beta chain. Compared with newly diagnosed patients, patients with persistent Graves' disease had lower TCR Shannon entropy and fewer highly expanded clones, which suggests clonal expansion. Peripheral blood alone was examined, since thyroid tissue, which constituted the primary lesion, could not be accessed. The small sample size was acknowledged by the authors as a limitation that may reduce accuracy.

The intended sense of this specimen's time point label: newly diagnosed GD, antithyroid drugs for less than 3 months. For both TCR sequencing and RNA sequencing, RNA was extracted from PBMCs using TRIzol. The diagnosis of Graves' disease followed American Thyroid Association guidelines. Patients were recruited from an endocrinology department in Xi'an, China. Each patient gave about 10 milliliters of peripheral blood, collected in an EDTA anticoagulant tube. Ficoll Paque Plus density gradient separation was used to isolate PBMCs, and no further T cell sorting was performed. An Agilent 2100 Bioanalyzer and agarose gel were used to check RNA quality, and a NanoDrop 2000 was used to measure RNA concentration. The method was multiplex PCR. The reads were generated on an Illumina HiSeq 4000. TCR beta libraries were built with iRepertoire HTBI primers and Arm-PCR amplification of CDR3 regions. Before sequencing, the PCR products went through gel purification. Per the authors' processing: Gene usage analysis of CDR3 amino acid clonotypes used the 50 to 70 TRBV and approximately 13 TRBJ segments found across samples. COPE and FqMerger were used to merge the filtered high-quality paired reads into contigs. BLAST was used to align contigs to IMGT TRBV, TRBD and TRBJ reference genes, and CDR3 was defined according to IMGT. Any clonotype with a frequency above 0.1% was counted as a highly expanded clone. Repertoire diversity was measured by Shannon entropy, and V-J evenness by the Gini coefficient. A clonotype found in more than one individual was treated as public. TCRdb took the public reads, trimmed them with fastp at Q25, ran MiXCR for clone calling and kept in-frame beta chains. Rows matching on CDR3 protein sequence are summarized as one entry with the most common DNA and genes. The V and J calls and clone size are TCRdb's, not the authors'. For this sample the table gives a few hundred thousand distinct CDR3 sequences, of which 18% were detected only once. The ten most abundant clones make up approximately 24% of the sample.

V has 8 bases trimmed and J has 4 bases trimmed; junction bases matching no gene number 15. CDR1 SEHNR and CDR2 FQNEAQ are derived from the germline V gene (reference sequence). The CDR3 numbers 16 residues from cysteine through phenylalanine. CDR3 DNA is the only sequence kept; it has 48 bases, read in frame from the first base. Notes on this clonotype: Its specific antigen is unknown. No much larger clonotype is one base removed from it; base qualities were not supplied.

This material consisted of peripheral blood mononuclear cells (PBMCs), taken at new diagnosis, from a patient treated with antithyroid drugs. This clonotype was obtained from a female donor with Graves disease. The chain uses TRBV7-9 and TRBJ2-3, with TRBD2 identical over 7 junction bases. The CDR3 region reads CASGRRGSGIADTQYF. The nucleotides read TGTGCCAGCGGCCGCAGAGGGAGCGGGATAGCAGATACGCAGTATTTT.